This T cell receptor (beta chain) was recovered during a study of blood T cell repertoires in COVID-19. For the study at large: Spain, Italy and the United States supplied samples that represented acute and convalescent COVID-19. T cells, B-cell-depleted T cells, or PBMCs provided the cDNA or gDNA that served as material.

The CDR3 spans 14 residues. Trimming left V 7 bases short and J 4 bases short, with 14 bases between. Germline-derived CDR1 and CDR2 are SNHLY and FYNNEI. As processed by the authors: Reference gene primer amplification gave estimated nucleated cell counts. TCRdb's copy holds only in-frame clones and misses some; the assay was immunoSEQ multiplex PCR. The V and J calls and clone size are taken from that table; D and trimming were inferred from the DNA. The data show more than 70,000 clones, with less than 90% seen just once and 0.95% to 1.5% held by the top ten. This TCR was sampled from a man at least 80 years old with active or convalescent COVID-19. The material sequenced was peripheral blood. This sequence joins TRBV2 and TRBJ2-1; D is unclear. The CDR3 loop is CASIGPNSYNEQFF. For the CDR3, the DNA is TGTGCCAGCATCGGTCCCAACTCTTACAATGAGCAGTTCTTC.